The clone carrying this TCR beta chain showed up just a few times. Isolated RNA was reverse transcribed into cDNA used as the sequencing template. Libraries were prepared by immunoSEQ multiplex PCR; TCRdb keeps only in-frame clonotypes and omits some of them. The sample shows 90,000 to 150,000 clones, 53% of them seen only once. Treatment given: oral pan-JAK inhibitor, 5-10 mg twice daily. The source of the sample is a study of CD8+ T cells in alopecia areata. Background on the study: For 6 to 18 months, tofacitinib was taken, and 6 months off drug followed.

CDR1 SQVTM and CDR2 ANQGSEA come from the germline V gene. The CDR3 has 16 amino acids. The V and J ends lost 6 bases and 1 base, in that order; junction bases with no gene match: 10. This chain joins TRBV29-1 and TRBJ2-2; 8 nucleotides match TRBD2. The sample was CD4+ T cells sorted from blood, taken at week 4, from a patient treated with tofacitinib. This TCR was sampled from a human donor with alopecia areata. For the CDR3, the DNA is TGCAGCGTGACGCTACCGGGGGGGCGGAACACCGGGGAGCTGTTTTTT. Encoded protein: CSVTLPGGRNTGELFF.